The 3 T cell receptor beta chains reported below all come from one sample, sequenced in a study of T cells in Graves' hyperthyroidism and ophthalmopathy (dated by TCRdb to the late 2010s). Libraries were prepared through multiplex PCR. Sequenced on an Illumina HiSeq 2000. The TCR beta CDR3 regions were amplified from RNA transcripts. The TCR CDR3 was subjected to a first round of RT-PCR using the HTBI primer set and the Qiagen OneStep RT-PCR kit. Starting from the raw public reads, TCRdb applied fastp trimming at Q25, assembled clones with MiXCR and retained in-frame beta chains. Merged by CDR3 protein, the rows form single entries marked with the most common genes and DNA. The sample table records roughly 200,000 distinct CDR3 sequences; approximately 16% of these occur just once. Of the sample, approximately 40% is held by the ten largest clones. The sequencing input was blood. The source of these receptors is a man in his forties with Graves' hyperthyroidism.

This clonotype has at least ten counts. The chain couples TRBV7-2 to TRBJ2-5, with D uncertain. V lost 2 bases and J 4 bases, leaving 5 bases between the germline ends. The germline CDR1 and CDR2 sequences are SGHTA and FQGNSA. The CDR3 is 12 residues long. The CDR3 DNA follows: TGTGCCAGCAGCTTAATGGGAGAGACCCAGTACTTC. As protein: CASSLMGETQYF.

The rearrangement links TRBV5-1 to TRBJ2-1; D tentatively reads TRBD1 or TRBD2 (5 bases each). The CDR3 has 14 amino acids. From germline, CDR1 is SGHRS and CDR2 YFSETQ. V was pared by 0 bases and J by 15 bases, with 19 bases between. CDR3 residues: CASSLETGTPKWFF. In nucleotides, the CDR3 is TGCGCCAGCAGCTTGGAAACCGGGACGCCGAAGTGGTTCTTC.

This clonotype was detected many times. The J gene is TRBJ1-1, the V gene TRBV5-1, with unresolved D. With 4 bases removed from V and 4 bases from J, the gap between germline ends came to 14 bases. The CDR3 runs to 14 residues. Per germline, CDR1 SGHRS and CDR2 YFSETQ. The CDR3 region is CASSLRVVGTEAFF. The CDR3 nucleotides are TGCGCCAGCAGCCTGCGCGTGGTCGGCACTGAAGCTTTCTTT.